These 19 T cell receptor beta chains were all obtained from the same sample, sequenced in a study of human T cells and chemical hapten exposure. Stated time point: pre-sensitization, week 0. Sample treatment: therapeutic diphenylcyclopropenone sensitization with weekly scalp DPC. Each CDR3 protein gets one entry after TCRdb re-called the RACE reads with MiXCR. The repertoire holds around 95,000 distinct CDR3 sequences, with approximately 10% as singletons. The sample was whole blood, taken in connection with sensitization to the hapten diphenylcyclopropenone (DPC). These receptors originate from a woman aged 60 to 75 with alopecia areata. Some clones in this sample may be carry-over from other donors' samples.

This clonotype was detected a few times. V usage is TRBV12-3 or TRBV12-4 and J usage is TRBJ1-2, with no clear D. Trimming stripped 3 bases from V and 1 base from J, with 9 bases between. CDR3 length equals 14 residues. DNA of the CDR3: TGTGCCAGCAGTTTTGGGCAGTATAACTATGGCTACACCTTC. Protein: CASSFGQYNYGYTF.

On this clonotype: A much larger clone differs from this one at a single base, so this may be a read error. The chain uses TRBV5-1 and TRBJ1-6; weak D call: TRBD1 (5 bases). The V end lost 0 bases, the J end lost 5 bases, and 9 bases lay between the germline ends. Looked up from germline, CDR1 is SGHRS and CDR2 is YFSETQ. This CDR3 comprises 15 residues. The CDR3 loop reads CASSLVGDHNSPLHF. Written as DNA, the CDR3 is TGCGCCAGCAGCTTGGTTGGGGACCATAATTCACCCCTCCACTTT.

This clonotype appeared many times. The genes are TRBV5-6 and TRBJ1-2; D uncertain. The CDR3 is 14 residues long. The V gene lost 4 bases and the J gene lost 4 bases, with 14 bases spanning the gap. Germline values: CDR1 SGHDT, CDR2 YYEEEE. The DNA for the CDR3 is TGTGCCAGCAGCAAACGACACTTCGCCTATGGCTACACCTTC. Translation gives CASSKRHFAYGYTF. The whole variable domain, remainder taken from reference TRBV5-6 and TRBJ1-2, is DAGVTQSPTHLIKTRGQQVTLRCSPKSGHDTVSWYQQALGQGPQFIFQYYEEEERQRGNFPDRFSGHQFPNYSSELNVNALLLGDSALYLCASSKRHFAYGYTFGSGTRLTVV.

This clonotype was counted at least ten times. The V gene is TRBV29-1, the J gene TRBJ2-7, with D possibly being TRBD2 (7 bases). Germline V lookup: CDR1 SQVTM, CDR2 ANQGSEA. V gave up 6 bases and J gave up 6 bases, with 15 bases separating them. The CDR3 is made up of 12 amino acids. In DNA, the CDR3 is TGCAGCGTGGGGCTACGGGGGGCCGAGCAGTACTTC. Translated: CSVGLRGAEQYF.

This clonotype was observed at least ten times. The V gene is TRBV11-2, the J gene TRBJ2-5, with D tentatively TRBD1 or TRBD2 (6 bases each). Per germline, CDR1 SGHAT and CDR2 FQNNGV. The CDR3 runs to 16 residues. V was shortened by 1 base and J by 5 bases, with 17 bases between the two germline ends. For the CDR3, the DNA is TGTGCCAGCAGCTTAGGCCCGAACGGGGGCCGGGAGACCCAGTACTTC. Translation: CASSLGPNGGRETQYF.

This clonotype was detected ten times or more. The chain has TRBV4-1 and TRBJ2-3; unclear D gene. The CDR3 length is 15 residues. Trimming removed 1 base at V and 1 base at J, with 9 bases between. Germline loops: CDR1 MGHRA, CDR2 YSYEKL. The CDR3 sequence: CASSQAHPGTDTQYF. CDR3 in DNA: TGCGCCAGCAGCCAAGCTCATCCGGGCACAGATACGCAGTATTTT.

This clonotype was counted many times. The chain links TRBV7-6 to TRBJ1-6; D unclear. Trimming took 5 bases from V and 0 from J, leaving 14 bases between them. Germline V CDR1 and CDR2: SGHVS, FNYEAQ. The CDR3 runs 17 residues. CDR3 sequence reads: CASSHNTPSSYNSPLHF. The CDR3 DNA follows: TGTGCCAGCAGCCACAATACACCGAGCTCCTATAATTCACCCCTCCACTTT.

With regard to this clonotype: With a much larger clone just one base away, this may be a read error. The chain has TRBV2 and TRBJ2-3, with TRBD2 as a possible D gene (6 bases). The germline CDR1 and CDR2 sequences are SNHLY and FYNNEI. Trimming took 9 bases from V and 2 from J, leaving 12 bases between them. The CDR3 runs to 13 residues. CDR3 protein: CARGAGNTDTQYF. As DNA, the CDR3 is TGTGCCAGAGGCGCGGGGAACACAGATACGCAGTATTTT. The entire variable domain, with the rest obtained from reference TRBV2 and TRBJ2-3, is as follows: EPEVTQTPSHQVTQMGQEVILRCVPISNHLYFYWYRQILGQKVEFLVSFYNNEISEKSEIFDDQFSVERPDGSNFTLKIRSTKLEDSAMYFCARGAGNTDTQYFGPGTRLTVL.

This clonotype has ten or more counts. This chain joins TRBV7-8 and TRBJ2-2, with 10 bases that match TRBD2. The ends lost 5 bases at V and 4 bases at J; junction bases unmatched: 13. The CDR3 length is 18 residues. CDR1 SGHVS and CDR2 FQNEAQ come from the germline V gene. CDR3 sequence (DNA): TGTGCCAGCAGCCCCTTCGCGGCTAGCGGGGGAGGCACCGGGGAGCTGTTTTTT. This sequence encodes CASSPFAASGGGTGELFF.

This clonotype was counted only a few times. The chain joins TRBV25-1 to TRBJ2-2, with 11 bases matching TRBD1. Trimming at V came to 6 bases and at J to 4 bases, leaving 7 bases not matched to a gene. The CDR3 has 16 amino acids. Germline V gene lookup returns CDR1 MGHDK and CDR2 SYGVNS. This CDR3 is CASRAPGTGGTGELFF. CDR3 nucleotides: TGTGCCAGCAGGGCGCCCGGGACAGGGGGCACCGGGGAGCTGTTTTTT. Full variable domain (outside the CDR3, taken from reference TRBV25-1 and TRBJ2-2): EADIYQTPRYLVIGTGKKITLECSQTMGHDKMYWYQQDPGMELHLIHYSYGVNSTEKGDLSSESTVSRIRTEHFPLTLESARPSHTSQYLCASRAPGTGGTGELFFGEGSRLTVL.

This clonotype was seen only a few times. The rearrangement links TRBV20-1 to TRBJ2-2; D remains ambiguous. V was cut by 5 bases and J by 5 bases, with 15 bases left in between. The CDR3 runs 14 residues. Germline CDR1 and CDR2: DFQATT and SNEGSKA (reference sequence). The CDR3 region is CSASAVKGTGELFF. The CDR3 nucleotides read TGCAGTGCTTCGGCCGTTAAAGGGACCGGGGAGCTGTTTTTT.

This clonotype was counted only a few times. The chain employs TRBV10-3 and TRBJ2-1; D is uncertain. This CDR3 has 12 amino acids. Trimming cost V 2 bases and J 9 bases, with 8 bases left between them. Germline V lookup: CDR1 ENHRY, CDR2 SYGVKD. CDR3 nucleotides: TGTGCCATCAGTGAGGGGGTCGGTGAGCAGTTCTTC. Its protein product is CAISEGVGEQFF.

The table lists this clonotype with many counts. The rearrangement uses TRBV5-4 and TRBJ1-2; D is uncertain. This CDR3 has 14 amino acids. Trimming took off 6 bases at V and 2 bases at J, with 14 bases between the two ends. CDR1 SGHNT and CDR2 YYREEE come from the germline V gene (reference sequence). The CDR3 is CASTKAHTNYGYTF. Here the CDR3 DNA reads TGTGCCAGCACCAAGGCCCATACGAACTATGGCTACACCTTC.

Of note for this clonotype: A much larger clone lies a single base off, so this may be a read error. The rearrangement joins TRBV5-1 to TRBJ2-7, with no clear D. V was clipped by 4 bases and J by 0 bases, with 17 bases between them. The CDR3 is 16 amino acids. Germline V CDR1 and CDR2: SGHRS, YFSETQ. CDR3 coding DNA: TGCGCCAGCAGCATGGCCATTGCAGGCGACTCCTACGAGCAGTACTTC. It codes for CASSMAIAGDSYEQYF.

This clonotype was seen a few times. In nucleotides, the CDR3 is TGTGCCAGCAGTTTCCCCGGATGGTCCAACGAGCAGTACTTC. Translation gives CASSFPGWSNEQYF. The chain joins TRBV12-3 or TRBV12-4 to TRBJ2-7, with D unclear. V shed 3 bases and J shed 5 bases, with 14 bases lying between them. This CDR3 is built from 14 residues.

The chain combines TRBV7-8 with TRBJ2-7; the D gene is possibly TRBD2 (6 bases). This CDR3 region has 14 residues. Germline lookup yields CDR1 SGHVS and CDR2 FQNEAQ. V was trimmed by 5 bases and J by 4 bases, leaving 15 bases between them. In nucleotides, the CDR3 is TGTGCCAGCAGCCCACAGGCGGAGGGGTACGAGCAGTACTTC. It yields the protein CASSPQAEGYEQYF.

This clonotype has at least ten counts. The chain has TRBV10-3 and TRBJ1-2; D unclear. The germline V gene has CDR1 ENHRY and CDR2 SYGVKD. Trimming pared 6 bases from V and 4 bases from J, leaving 9 bases between. The CDR3 has 12 amino acids. For the CDR3, the DNA is TGTGCCATCAGCGGCAGCCGCTATGGCTACACCTTC. Translating it yields CAISGSRYGYTF.

This chain links TRBV18 with TRBJ2-5; D is unresolved. Germline V gene data show CDR1 as KGHSH and CDR2 as LQKENI. The CDR3 has 19 amino acids. Trimming pared 5 bases from V and 2 bases from J, leaving 27 bases between. CDR3 region: CASSGPGLYTQKTQETQYF. The CDR3, as DNA: TGTGCCAGCTCAGGACCGGGTCTCTACACCCAGAAAACACAAGAGACCCAGTACTTC.

Ten or more counts support this clonotype. The chain employs TRBV29-1 and TRBJ1-5, with D perhaps matching TRBD1 (6 bases). Per germline, CDR1 SQVTM and CDR2 ANQGSEA. V lost 5 bases, J lost 7 bases, and 12 bases lay in between. The CDR3 is 12 residues long. The CDR3 sequence is CSVRDIGQPQHF. CDR3 DNA: TGCAGCGTTCGGGACATCGGACAGCCCCAGCATTTT.